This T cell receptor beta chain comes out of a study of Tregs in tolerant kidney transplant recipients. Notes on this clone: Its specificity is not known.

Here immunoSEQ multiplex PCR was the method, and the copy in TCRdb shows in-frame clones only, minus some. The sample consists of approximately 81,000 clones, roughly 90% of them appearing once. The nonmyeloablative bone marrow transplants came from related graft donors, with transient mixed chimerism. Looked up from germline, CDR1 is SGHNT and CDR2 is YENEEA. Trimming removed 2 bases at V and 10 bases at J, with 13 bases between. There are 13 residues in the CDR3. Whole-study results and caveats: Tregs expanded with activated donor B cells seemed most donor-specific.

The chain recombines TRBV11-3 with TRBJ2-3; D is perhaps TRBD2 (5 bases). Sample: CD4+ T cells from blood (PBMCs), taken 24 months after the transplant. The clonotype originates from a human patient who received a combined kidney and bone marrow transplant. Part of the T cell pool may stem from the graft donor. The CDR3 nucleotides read TGTGCCAGCAGCTTAAACTCTCCGAGGGCGCAGTATTTT. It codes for CASSLNSPRAQYF.